This T cell receptor (beta chain) was captured by sequencing in a study of cytotoxic CD8 clonotypes in ibrutinib-treated CLL. This clone was detected a few times. What it recognizes is unknown. The repertoire was sequenced with immunoSEQ multiplex PCR; TCRdb's copy has only in-frame clones and lacks some. The data show approximately 280,000 clones, with roughly four fifths seen just once and roughly 5.7% held by the top ten. Study observations and caveats: Shared public clonotypes were rare, and on treatment they either got smaller or stayed the same. Sustained-remission and progressing patients diverged in sampling times.

This receptor was taken from a human donor with chronic lymphocytic leukemia. This material consisted of PBMCs, taken at disease progression, from a patient treated with ibrutinib.

The CDR3: CASSIDRGGQPQHF. As DNA, the CDR3 is TGTGCCAGCAGCATCGACAGGGGCGGTCAGCCCCAGCATTTT. J is TRBJ1-5 and V is TRBV7-8; TRBD1 aligns across 8 bases. Germline assignment: CDR1 SGHVS and CDR2 FQNEAQ. The CDR3 consists of 14 residues. The ends lost 5 bases at V and 6 bases at J; junction bases unmatched: 6.